This T cell receptor (beta chain) originates from a study of early T cells in non-severe SARS-CoV-2 infection. The protocol attached unique molecular identifiers to individual cDNA molecules. TCRdb passed the 5' RACE reads through MiXCR, listing each CDR3 protein once. Here the sample spans 55,000 to 85,000 distinct CDR3 sequences, roughly an eighth being singletons. CDR1 and CDR2 from the germline V gene are GTSNPN and SVGIG (reference sequence). J was trimmed by 5 bases and V by 3 bases; bases with no gene match: 13. The CDR3 spans 16 residues. The chain recombines TRBV30 with TRBJ2-1, with 7 bases lining up with TRBD1. The receptor comes from an adult who was a healthcare worker with PCR-confirmed SARS-CoV-2 infection or an uninfected control (not recorded which). The sequencing sample was made of whole blood. The chain's CDR3 is CAWSDVGGIVDNEQFF. CDR3 nucleotide sequence: TGTGCCTGGAGCGACGTAGGGGGCATAGTGGACAATGAGCAGTTCTTC.